This T cell receptor (beta chain) was sequenced during a study of control samples from healthy donors and cancer patients. This clone has only one observation. Germline CDR1 and CDR2: SGHNT and YYREEE (reference sequence). The CDR3 contains 17 residues. Trimming pared 3 bases from V and 0 bases from J, leaving 18 bases between. Data came from immunoSEQ multiplex PCR; TCRdb stores just in-frame clones and leaves some out. The sample yields roughly 150,000 clones, roughly 93% seen once. The receptor was derived from a man aged 18 to 35 in good health. The rearrangement links TRBV5-4 to TRBJ1-1, with D possibly TRBD1 on 5 matching bases. Source material: blood. CDR3 nucleotide sequence: TGTGCCAGCAGCTCGGCGGGGGACCCCACGATGAACACTGAAGCTTTCTTT. Protein product: CASSSAGDPTMNTEAFF.